These 13 T cell receptor beta chains came from one sample sequenced in a study of blood T cell repertoires in COVID-19. The assay was immunoSEQ multiplex PCR, and TCRdb's table has in-frame clones only and misses some. The sample has around 190,000 clones; approximately 80% are singletons. Specimen: PBMCs or T cells enriched from blood (not recorded which). These receptors were obtained from a man in his forties who had recovered from COVID-19.

The chain is built from TRBV3-1 (or the pseudogene TRBV3-2) and TRBJ1-2, with a possible D match to TRBD1 (6 bases). The CDR3 covers 17 residues. Looked up from germline, CDR1 is LGHDT and CDR2 is YNNKEL (reference sequence). Trimming left V 0 bases short and J 7 bases short, with 21 bases between. The CDR3 sequence: CASSQDYGGAKRSGYTF. Here the CDR3 DNA reads TGTGCCAGCAGCCAAGATTACGGGGGGGCTAAAAGAAGTGGCTACACCTTC.

The chain combines TRBV7-8 with TRBJ2-3, with 9 positions matching TRBD2. V was pared by 0 bases and J by 6 bases, with 7 bases of the junction left unmatched. The CDR3 is 16 amino acids. The germline V gene encodes CDR1 SGHVS and CDR2 FQNEAQ. The CDR3 region has the DNA TGTGCCAGCAGCTTAGCGGGCGGGGGGGCGTGGGATACGCAGTATTTT. Its protein product is CASSLAGGGAWDTQYF.

This clone was counted many times. The gene calls are TRBV6-5 and TRBJ2-7, with D perhaps TRBD2 (6 bases). The CDR3 runs 13 residues. Germline CDR1 and CDR2: MNHEY and SVGAGI. Trimming shortened V by 4 bases and J by 6 bases, and 13 bases separated the two germline ends. The CDR3 nucleotides read TGTGCCAGCAGTTCATGGGGAGCGGGCGAGCAGTACTTC. Translating gives CASSSWGAGEQYF.

V is TRBV19 and J is TRBJ1-1; 7 positions match TRBD1. Germline CDR1 is LNHDA and CDR2 is SQIVND (reference sequence). This CDR3 comprises 15 residues. Trimming took 6 bases from V and 1 from J; bases not matched to a gene: 8. The CDR3 DNA reads as TGTGCCAGTAGCAATAACAGGGGTAGGAACACTGAAGCTTTCTTT. Translation gives CASSNNRGRNTEAFF.

A few counts support this clone. The CDR3: CASSRDGTFGPDTQYF. CDR3 DNA sequence: TGTGCCAGTAGTAGAGACGGGACTTTCGGTCCAGATACGCAGTATTTT. The chain joins TRBV19 to TRBJ2-3, with a weak D call TRBD2 (6 bases). The CDR3 has 16 amino acids. The germline V gene has CDR1 LNHDA and CDR2 SQIVND (reference sequence). The V and J ends lost 4 bases and 4 bases respectively, with 18 bases between them.

J is TRBJ1-1 and V is TRBV19, with D maybe TRBD1 (6 bases). The CDR3 runs to 11 residues. Trimming stripped 5 bases from V and 7 bases from J, with 8 bases between. Germline assignment: CDR1 LNHDA and CDR2 SQIVND (reference sequence). The CDR3 loop is CASSVTGEAFF. The DNA for the CDR3 is TGTGCCAGTAGTGTGACAGGTGAAGCTTTCTTT.

The rearrangement joins TRBV12-5 to TRBJ1-2; TRBD1 matches at 8 bases. The CDR3 covers 14 residues. Germline trimming cut 1 base from V and 5 bases from J; bases unmatched to any gene: 3. CDR1 LGHNT and CDR2 FRNRAP come from the germline V gene. CDR3 protein: CASGLGDRGYGYTF. The CDR3 region has the DNA TGTGCTAGTGGTTTGGGTGACAGGGGTTATGGCTACACCTTC.

By sample fraction, this clone is medium-sized. This sequence joins TRBV3-1 (or the pseudogene TRBV3-2) and TRBJ1-2, with TRBD1 identical over 7 bases. Trimming took 3 bases from V and 5 from J; bases not matched to a gene: 6. Looked up from germline, CDR1 is LGHDT and CDR2 is YNNKEL (reference sequence). CDR3 length equals 14 residues. CDR3 in DNA: TGTGCCAGCAGCCACCAGGGACAGAGATATGGCTACACCTTC. Translated: CASSHQGQRYGYTF.

The chain employs TRBV6-5 and TRBJ2-1, with a weak D call TRBD2 (5 bases). V was pared by 0 bases and J by 2 bases, with 11 bases between. CDR1 is MNHEY and CDR2 is SVGAGI in the germline V gene. This CDR3 spans 16 amino acids. CDR3 sequence reads: CASSYSISGAYNEQFF. CDR3 sequence (DNA): TGTGCCAGCAGTTACTCGATTTCCGGGGCCTACAATGAGCAGTTCTTC.

In this sample, this clone turned up a few times. Additional DNA sequences in this sample encode the identical CDR3. The rearrangement joins TRBV7-9 to TRBJ2-2; TRBD1 matches at 8 bases. Losses at the gene ends were 6 bases for V and 3 bases for J; bases not matched to a gene: 6. This CDR3 region has 15 residues. Germline lookup yields CDR1 SEHNR and CDR2 FQNEAQ (reference sequence). The chain's CDR3 is CASRQGAGDTGELFF. The DNA of the CDR3 is TGTGCCAGCAGGCAGGGGGCCGGAGACACCGGGGAGCTGTTTTTT.

CDR3 region: CASSLLEGNSGNTIYF. DNA for the CDR3: TGCGCCAGCAGCTTGTTGGAGGGTAACTCTGGAAACACCATATATTTT. The V and J genes are TRBV5-1 and TRBJ1-3; D not certain. The CDR3 extends over 16 amino acids. The V end lost 1 base, the J end lost 0 bases, and 11 bases lay between the germline ends. Germline lookup yields CDR1 SGHRS and CDR2 YFSETQ.

The chain carries TRBV9 and TRBJ1-6, with TRBD1 identical over 7 bases. The ends lost 6 bases at V and 10 bases at J; junction bases unmatched: 16. CDR1 SGDLS and CDR2 YYNGEE come from the germline V gene. The CDR3 spans 16 residues. Here the CDR3 reads CASKRGGRADESPLHF. CDR3 bases: TGTGCCAGCAAGAGAGGGGGCAGGGCTGATGAATCACCCCTCCACTTT.

This sequence joins TRBV7-2 and TRBJ1-4; 9 bases fit TRBD1. CDR3 length equals 15 residues. Germline trimming cut 3 bases from V and 5 bases from J; bases unmatched to any gene: 4. Germline V gives CDR1 SGHTA, CDR2 FQGNSA. The CDR3 DNA reads TGTGCCAGCAGCTTGTCGGGGACAGGGAATGAAAAACTGTTTTTT. This encodes CASSLSGTGNEKLFF.